This T cell receptor beta chain was recorded in a study of control samples from healthy donors and cancer patients. CDR1 and CDR2 from the germline V gene are LNHNV and YYDKDF (reference sequence). Trimming took off 1 base at V and 4 bases at J, with 10 bases between the two ends. This CDR3 contains 15 residues. Repertoires were generated with immunoSEQ multiplex PCR, while TCRdb's copy carries only in-frame clones and drops some. The data hold about 94,000 clones, with about nine tenths observed a single time. The receptor's source is a woman younger than 35 in good health. This chain uses TRBV15 with TRBJ1-4; D is uncertain. Material for sequencing was blood. CDR3 protein: CATSRVGESNEKLFF. The CDR3 DNA follows: TGTGCCACCAGCAGAGTAGGAGAAAGTAATGAAAAACTGTTTTTT.